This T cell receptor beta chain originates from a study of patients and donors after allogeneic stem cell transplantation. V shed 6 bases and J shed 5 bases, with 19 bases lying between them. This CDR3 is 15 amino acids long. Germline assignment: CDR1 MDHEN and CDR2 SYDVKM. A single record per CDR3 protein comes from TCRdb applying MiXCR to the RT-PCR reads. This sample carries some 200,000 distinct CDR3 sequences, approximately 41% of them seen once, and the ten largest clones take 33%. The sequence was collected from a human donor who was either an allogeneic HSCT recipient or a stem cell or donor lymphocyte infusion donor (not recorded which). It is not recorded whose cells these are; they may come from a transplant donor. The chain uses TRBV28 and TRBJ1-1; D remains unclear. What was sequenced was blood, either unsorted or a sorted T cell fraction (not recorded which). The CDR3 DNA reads TGTGCCAGCAGCCCCAACGAAGGGTGGGGTACTGAAGCTTTCTTT. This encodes CASSPNEGWGTEAFF. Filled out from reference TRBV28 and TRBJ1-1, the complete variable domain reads DVKVTQSSRYLVKRTGEKVFLECVQDMDHENMFWYRQDPGLGLRLIYFSYDVKMKEKGDIPEGYSVSREKKERFSLILESASTNQTSMYLCASSPNEGWGTEAFFGQGTRLTVV.